Shown below are 4 T cell receptor beta chains from a single sample sequenced in a study of T-cell reconstitution after alpha-beta-depleted transplantation in children. Researchers prepared the TCRbeta library using unique molecular identifiers, the study reports. TCRdb redid the calling of the PCR reads with MiXCR, one entry per CDR3 protein. The table has about 110,000 distinct CDR3 sequences, around 6.4% seen once. Sequenced here: PBMCs, mostly from graft donor cells, sampled 360 days after TCRalphabeta/CD19-depleted stem cell transplant. Receptors originate from a male patient aged 2 to 10 who had a stem cell transplant for acute lymphoblastic leukemia, so the T cells may come from the graft donor.

This clonotype was observed at least ten times. The chain combines TRBV28 with TRBJ2-5; D possibly matches TRBD1 or TRBD2 (5 bases each). From germline, CDR1 is MDHEN and CDR2 SYDVKM. V was pared by 3 bases and J by 7 bases, with 18 bases between. The CDR3 runs to 15 residues. CDR3 sequence reads: CASSLAASSRGTQYF. The CDR3 nucleotides are TGTGCCAGCAGTTTGGCCGCTTCTTCGAGGGGGACCCAGTACTTC.

In this sample, this clonotype turned up many times. The chain is built from TRBV15 and TRBJ2-2; TRBD2 is a possible D gene (5 bases). The germline V gene encodes CDR1 LNHNV and CDR2 YYDKDF (reference sequence). This CDR3 comprises 15 residues. Trimming took 0 bases from V and 9 from J, leaving 14 bases between them. CDR3 DNA sequence: TGTGCCACCAGCAGAGATATTGCCCCCGGGAGGGAGCTGTTTTTT. It translates to CATSRDIAPGRELFF.

This clonotype showed up many times. This chain connects TRBV10-3 to TRBJ2-6; no definite D call. CDR3 size: 15 residues. V was trimmed by 3 bases and J by 0 bases, leaving 6 bases between them. Germline CDR1 reads ENHRY; CDR2 reads SYGVKD. The DNA of the CDR3 is TGTGCCATCAGTGAACGTGGCTCTGGGGCCAACGTCCTGACTTTC. This encodes CAISERGSGANVLTF.

In this sample, this clonotype turned up many times. For the CDR3, the DNA is TGTGCCAGCAGCTGGGGACCTGGCCCCTATGGCTACACCTTC. Amino acid sequence: CASSWGPGPYGYTF. V gene TRBV7-9 combines with J gene TRBJ1-2; tentative D call: TRBD1 (5 bases). Trimming left V 4 bases short and J 4 bases short, with 13 bases between. Germline V gene data show CDR1 as SEHNR and CDR2 as FQNEAQ (reference sequence). The CDR3 has 14 amino acids.